These 28 T cell receptor beta chains came from one sample sequenced in a study of T cell responses to AZD1222 COVID-19 vaccine. Profiled with immunoSEQ multiplex PCR; TCRdb holds only in-frame clones, not every one. This sample has approximately 99,000 clones, with approximately 86% found just once. The sample consisted of peripheral blood, taken on day 0 of AZD1222 vaccination. All receptors derive from an adult in good health.

The gene calls are TRBV11-2 and TRBJ2-3; 11 positions agree with TRBD1. The V gene end was trimmed by 5 bases and the J gene end by 0 bases; junction bases not matched to a gene: 4. Germline values: CDR1 SGHAT, CDR2 FQNNGV. CDR3 size: 16 residues. CDR3 nucleotides: TGTGCCAGCAGCGCGCGGACAGGGGGCAGCACAGATACGCAGTATTTT. Encoded protein: CASSARTGGSTDTQYF.

Only a few counts were recorded for this clone. The gene calls are TRBV30 and TRBJ2-2, with a possible D match to TRBD2 (5 bases). V gave up 1 base and J gave up 6 bases, with 12 bases separating them. Germline V CDR1 and CDR2: GTSNPN, SVGIG (reference sequence). There are 14 residues in the CDR3. CDR3 sequence: CAWSARRAAGELFF. The DNA for the CDR3 is TGTGCCTGGAGTGCTCGGCGGGCGGCCGGGGAGCTGTTTTTT.

The chain combines TRBV5-1 with TRBJ2-4, with a possible D match to TRBD1 (5 bases). Trimming took off 0 bases at V and 0 bases at J, with 10 bases between the two ends. This CDR3 contains 16 residues. CDR1 SGHRS and CDR2 YFSETQ come from the germline V gene. The CDR3 spells CASSLGVGRAKNIQYF. CDR3 nucleotide sequence: TGCGCCAGCAGCTTGGGTGTGGGGCGAGCCAAAAACATTCAGTACTTC.

The chain recombines TRBV19 with TRBJ1-5; the match to TRBD1 covers 8 bases. The trim removed 0 bases at V and 11 bases at J, leaving 9 bases unmatched. The CDR3 is made up of 15 amino acids. The germline CDR1 and CDR2 sequences are LNHDA and SQIVND (reference sequence). The chain's CDR3 is CASSIEVQGDTAQHF. DNA for the CDR3: TGTGCCAGTAGTATAGAGGTACAGGGGGATACGGCCCAGCATTTT.

The rearrangement joins TRBV4-2 to TRBJ2-7, with 7 bases aligning to TRBD1. V dropped 4 bases and J dropped 0; count of bases not matched to a gene: 6. The germline V gene has CDR1 LGHNA and CDR2 YNFKEQ. CDR3 length equals 15 residues. The CDR3 DNA is TGTGCCAGCAGCCGAGAGTGGGACAGCTCCTACGAGCAGTACTTC. Protein sequence: CASSREWDSSYEQYF.

This chain uses TRBV5-8 with TRBJ2-5; 9 bases match TRBD1. The CDR3 has 16 amino acids. V dropped 4 bases and J dropped 2; count of bases not matched to a gene: 9. Germline values: CDR1 SGHTS, CDR2 YDEGEE. CDR3 coding DNA: TGTGCCAGCAGCACCGGGACAGGGAGGACTCAAGAGACCCAGTACTTC. Encoded protein: CASSTGTGRTQETQYF.

V and J are TRBV6-2 or TRBV6-3 and TRBJ1-1; the D is unclear. The CDR3 consists of 16 residues. The germline CDR1 and CDR2 sequences are MNHEY and SVGEGT. The V end lost 2 bases, the J end lost 3 bases, and 16 bases lay between the germline ends. The CDR3 region is CASSYRQTLSYTEAFF. The CDR3 bases are TGTGCCAGCAGTTACAGGCAGACCCTCTCTTACACTGAAGCTTTCTTT.

CDR3 bases: TGTGCCAGCAGCCAAGAGGGACAGGCCTTAAGCGACGAGCAGTACTTC. This codes for CASSQEGQALSDEQYF. The chain has TRBV3-1 (or the pseudogene TRBV3-2) and TRBJ2-7; 8 bases match TRBD1. The CDR3 runs 16 residues. Looked up from germline, CDR1 is LGHDT and CDR2 is YNNKEL (reference sequence). Trimming at V came to 0 bases and at J to 5 bases, leaving 9 bases not matched to a gene.

This CDR3 is CASGLRAYEQYF. In DNA, the CDR3 is TGTGCCAGCGGCCTCCGAGCCTACGAGCAGTACTTC. V and J are TRBV3-1 (or the pseudogene TRBV3-2) and TRBJ2-7; D unclear. Per germline, CDR1 LGHDT and CDR2 YNNKEL (reference sequence). The CDR3 contains 12 residues. The V end lost 8 bases, the J end lost 2 bases, and 10 bases lay between the germline ends.

The rearrangement links TRBV2 to TRBJ1-6; TRBD1 matches at 10 bases. Germline V gene lookup returns CDR1 SNHLY and CDR2 FYNNEI. The V and J ends lost 0 bases and 10 bases, in that order; junction bases with no gene match: 3. This CDR3 comprises 15 residues. The CDR3 protein is CASSEAGTGVSPLHF. CDR3 in DNA: TGTGCCAGCAGTGAAGCTGGGACAGGGGTCTCACCCCTCCACTTT. Full variable domain (remainder filled in from reference TRBV2 and TRBJ1-6): EPEVTQTPSHQVTQMGQEVILRCVPISNHLYFYWYRQILGQKVEFLVSFYNNEISEKSEIFDDQFSVERPDGSNFTLKIRSTKLEDSAMYFCASSEAGTGVSPLHFGNGTRLTVT.

The V call is TRBV28, the J call TRBJ1-2, with D maybe TRBD1 (5 bases). V was trimmed by 5 bases and J by 0 bases, leaving 7 bases between them. The CDR3 spans 13 residues. The germline V gene encodes CDR1 MDHEN and CDR2 SYDVKM. CDR3 region: CASSQQANYGYTF. In DNA, the CDR3 is TGTGCCAGCAGTCAACAGGCTAACTATGGCTACACCTTC.

In nucleotides, the CDR3 is TGTGCCAGCAGCCAGACGTTTGGACATGCGAACACCGGGGAGCTGTTTTTT. Its translation: CASSQTFGHANTGELFF. The chain couples TRBV7-2 to TRBJ2-2; possibly TRBD1 for D (5 bases). Germline V gene data show CDR1 as SGHTA and CDR2 as FQGNSA. V lost 5 bases and J lost 0, with 16 bases in between. The CDR3 is made up of 17 amino acids.

This clone was detected once. The chain uses TRBV5-1 and TRBJ2-7; a possible D gene is TRBD1 (6 bases). V was shortened by 0 bases and J by 2 bases, with 21 bases between the two germline ends. Germline assignment: CDR1 SGHRS and CDR2 YFSETQ. This CDR3 region has 18 residues. CDR3 protein: CASSLAGQQILDPYEQYF. The CDR3 DNA reads as TGCGCCAGCAGCTTGGCCGGACAGCAAATACTAGACCCCTACGAGCAGTACTTC.

The chain recombines TRBV7-6 with TRBJ1-1; 10 bases fit TRBD1. The CDR3 totals 16 residues. Trimming removed 5 bases from V and 2 bases from J; junction bases left unmatched: 8. Germline CDR1 SGHVS, CDR2 FNYEAQ. The CDR3 DNA sequence: TGTGCCAGCAGCGGAAGGGACAGGGGCGGAAACACTGAAGCTTTCTTT. Its protein is CASSGRDRGGNTEAFF.

The genes are TRBV6-1 and TRBJ2-7; no firm D call. V was shortened by 1 base and J by 1 base, with 2 bases between the two germline ends. CDR1 is MNHNS, CDR2 SASEGT, per germline. The CDR3 is 12 residues long. CDR3 residues: CASSEGSYEQYF. The CDR3 nucleotides read TGTGCCAGCAGTGAAGGATCCTACGAGCAGTACTTC.

The V gene is TRBV12-3 or TRBV12-4, the J gene TRBJ2-5; D may match TRBD1 or TRBD2 (5 bases each). The CDR3 is made up of 12 amino acids. V lost 6 bases and J lost 5, with 10 bases in between. The CDR3 nucleotides are TGTGCCAGCAGGATGGGGGACGAGACCCAGTACTTC. It yields the protein CASRMGDETQYF.

This rearrangement joins TRBV6-9 to TRBJ1-2; perhaps TRBD1 as D (6 bases). The CDR3 covers 14 residues. V lost 6 bases to trimming and J lost 4 bases, with 15 bases between them. From germline, CDR1 is MNHGY and CDR2 SVAAGI. The CDR3 protein is CASRDPRGSYGYTF. Written as DNA, the CDR3 is TGTGCCAGCAGGGACCCCAGGGGTTCCTATGGCTACACCTTC.

The V and J genes are TRBV6-5 and TRBJ2-7, with a possible D match to TRBD1 (6 bases). The CDR3 has 12 residues. V lost 6 bases and J lost 3, with 9 bases in between. Per the germline V gene, CDR1 is MNHEY and CDR2 is SVGAGI. DNA of the CDR3: TGTGCCAGCAGCTGGACAGTCTACGAGCAGTACTTC. This sequence encodes CASSWTVYEQYF.

This clone was seen a single time. The gene calls are TRBV6-5 and TRBJ1-1; D uncertain. Trimming shortened V by 6 bases and J by 8 bases, and 16 bases separated the two germline ends. CDR3 size: 13 residues. Per germline, CDR1 MNHEY and CDR2 SVGAGI. CDR3 residues: CASRPGISLEAFF. As DNA, the CDR3 is TGTGCCAGCAGGCCGGGAATAAGCCTCGAAGCTTTCTTT.

The chain links TRBV3-1 (or the pseudogene TRBV3-2) to TRBJ2-5; TRBD2 matches at 7 bases. The germline V gene encodes CDR1 LGHDT and CDR2 YNNKEL (reference sequence). The ends lost 5 bases at V and 7 bases at J; junction bases unmatched: 10. The CDR3 consists of 14 residues. CDR3 region: CASSERAGTGTQYF. The CDR3 DNA reads TGTGCCAGCAGCGAAAGAGCGGGGACGGGGACCCAGTACTTC.

The chain employs TRBV5-4 and TRBJ1-2, with D possibly matching TRBD1 (5 bases). CDR1 SGHNT and CDR2 YYREEE come from the germline V gene (reference sequence). The CDR3 sequence is 15 residues long. The V end was cut by 4 bases, the J end by 1 base, with 14 bases between. The CDR3 DNA sequence: TGTGCCAGCAGCCCTAGGAGGGACCTTAACTATGGCTACACCTTC. This codes for CASSPRRDLNYGYTF.

The rearrangement links TRBV6-2 or TRBV6-3 to TRBJ1-1, with 9 nucleotides matching TRBD1. The CDR3 is 15 residues long. Per the germline V gene, CDR1 is MNHEY and CDR2 is SVGEGT. After removal of 5 bases from V and 1 base from J, the junction contained 5 bases not matched to a gene. CDR3 sequence: CASSPLQGANTEAFF. CDR3 in DNA: TGTGCCAGCAGTCCCCTACAGGGGGCGAACACTGAAGCTTTCTTT.

This sequence joins TRBV6-1 and TRBJ1-6, with TRBD1 matching over 9 bases. The CDR3 has 15 residues. The V gene's germline CDR1 is MNHNS and CDR2 SASEGT. With V trimmed by 3 bases and J by 7 bases, 4 bases remained unmatched. CDR3 nucleotides: TGTGCCAGCAGTGACCGGACAGGGGCAAATTCACCCCTCCACTTT. This encodes CASSDRTGANSPLHF.

This chain joins TRBV3-1 (or the pseudogene TRBV3-2) and TRBJ1-3; D remains ambiguous. From germline, CDR1 is LGHDT and CDR2 YNNKEL (reference sequence). The CDR3 has 15 residues. V lost 0 bases and J lost 3, with 9 bases in between. CDR3 sequence: CASSQDGGLGNTIYF. The DNA of the CDR3 is TGTGCCAGCAGCCAAGATGGCGGGCTTGGAAACACCATATATTTT.

The chain links TRBV7-2 to TRBJ2-3; 7 bases agree with TRBD2. Losses at the gene ends were 2 bases for V and 0 bases for J; bases not matched to a gene: 5. CDR1 is SGHTA and CDR2 is FQGNSA in the germline V gene. The CDR3 sequence is 16 residues long. In nucleotides, the CDR3 is TGTGCCAGCAGCTTATTAGCTAGCGGTAGCACAGATACGCAGTATTTT. Encoded protein: CASSLLASGSTDTQYF.

The gene calls are TRBV18 and TRBJ2-7; 11 nucleotides line up with TRBD1. CDR3 length equals 13 residues. Losses at the gene ends were 6 bases for V and 6 bases for J; bases not matched to a gene: 4. In germline, CDR1 is KGHSH, CDR2 LQKENI. The CDR3 region is CASSPGTGGEQYF. CDR3 in DNA: TGTGCCAGCTCTCCCGGGACAGGGGGCGAGCAGTACTTC.

The genes are TRBV6-6 and TRBJ1-6, with D unclear. This CDR3 has 12 residues. V was cut by 6 bases and J by 6 bases, with 6 bases left in between. Germline V gene sequence: CDR1 MNHNY, CDR2 SVGAGI (reference sequence). CDR3 nucleotide sequence: TGTGCCAGCAGCTTTGGTAATTCACCCCTCCACTTT. Amino acid sequence: CASSFGNSPLHF.

This chain uses TRBV5-4 with TRBJ2-2, with 8 bases that match TRBD2. Trimming cost V 4 bases and J 5 bases; bases outside gene matches: 13. In germline, CDR1 is SGHNT, CDR2 YYREEE (reference sequence). The CDR3 loop spans 17 amino acids. CDR3 loop: CASSPEWAGGGTGELFF. DNA of the CDR3: TGTGCCAGCAGCCCGGAGTGGGCGGGGGGCGGAACCGGGGAGCTGTTTTTT.